The clone carrying this T cell receptor (beta chain) was seen only a few times. The antigen is not known. By way of CD45RO/CCR7/CD25/CD127/CD95/CD27, the CD4+ regulatory, stem cell-like memory, central memory and naive cells were sorted. V lost 4 bases, J lost 5 bases, and 15 bases lay in between. CDR1 and CDR2 from the germline V gene are SGHAT and FQNNGV. The CDR3 has 14 amino acids. Sequenced material consisted of expressed TCRB transcripts (all of the isolated RNA was reverse transcribed). Data came from immunoSEQ multiplex PCR; TCRdb stores just in-frame clones and leaves some out. Among about 210,000 clones listed, roughly a tenth were seen once. These data are taken from a study of beta chain features in type 1 diabetes. Points from the study as a whole: Type 1 diabetes patients had TCRB CDR3s that were shorter (moderately but significantly so) in all four CD4+ subsets. Within patients, naive, central memory and Treg TCRB repertoires seemed more similar than within healthy donors.

Sequencing was done on a sample of central memory CD4+ T cells from blood. The rearrangement joins TRBV11-2 to TRBJ2-7; TRBD1 is a possible D gene (6 bases). This receptor was taken from a man aged 18 to 29 in good health. The CDR3 nucleotides read TGTGCCAGCAGCTCCCTAAGGGGGAGTAACGAGCAGTACTTC. Amino acid sequence: CASSSLRGSNEQYF.